The clone carrying this TCR beta chain was seen repeatedly, ten times or more. These data originate in a study of T-cell memory formation after mild COVID-19. The ends lost 7 bases at V and 5 bases at J; junction bases unmatched: 14. The CDR3 covers 16 residues. TCRdb analysed the 5' RACE reads with MiXCR anew, one entry per CDR3 protein. The sample records about 150,000 distinct CDR3 sequences, under 7% being singletons. The TCR comes from an adult woman who had mild COVID-19 (a few samples of this study predate the infection). Cell type and time point are not known. The chain is built from TRBV12-3 or TRBV12-4 and TRBJ1-2; TRBD1 agrees at 9 bases. The specimen sequenced was PBMCs or a T cell subset sorted from them (not recorded which). CDR3 nucleotides: TGTGCCAGCACCCGCTTTAGCACAGGGGGCACGTATGGCTACACCTTC. It yields the protein CASTRFSTGGTYGYTF.